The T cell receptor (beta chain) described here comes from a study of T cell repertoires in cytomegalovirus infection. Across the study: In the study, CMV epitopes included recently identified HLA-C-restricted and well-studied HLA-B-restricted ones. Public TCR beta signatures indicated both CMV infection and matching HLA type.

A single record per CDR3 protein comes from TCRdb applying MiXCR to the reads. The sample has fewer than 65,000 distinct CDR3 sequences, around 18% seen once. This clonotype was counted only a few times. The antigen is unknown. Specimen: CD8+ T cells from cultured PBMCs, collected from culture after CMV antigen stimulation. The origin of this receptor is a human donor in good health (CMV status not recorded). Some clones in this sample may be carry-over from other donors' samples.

DNA for the CDR3: TGTGCCAGCAGCTTAAGTGCTTCTGGAAACACCATATATTTT. Its protein product is CASSLSASGNTIYF. This chain connects TRBV7-2 to TRBJ1-3; D not certain. CDR1 SGHTA and CDR2 FQGNSA come from the germline V gene. The ends were cut back, 2 bases at V and 1 base at J, with 6 bases in the middle. This CDR3 spans 14 amino acids.